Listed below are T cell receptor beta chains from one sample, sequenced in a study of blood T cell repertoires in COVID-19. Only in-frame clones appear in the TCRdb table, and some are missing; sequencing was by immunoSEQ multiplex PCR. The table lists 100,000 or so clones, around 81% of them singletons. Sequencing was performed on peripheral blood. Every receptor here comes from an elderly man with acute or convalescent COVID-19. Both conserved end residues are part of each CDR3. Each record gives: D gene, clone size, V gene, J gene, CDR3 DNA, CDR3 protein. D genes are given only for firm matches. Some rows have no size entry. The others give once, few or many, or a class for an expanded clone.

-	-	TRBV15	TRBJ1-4	TGTGCCACCAGCAGAGATCGTGCAACTAATGAAAAACTGTTTTTT	CATSRDRATNEKLFF
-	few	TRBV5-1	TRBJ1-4	TGCGCCAGCAGCCCGAGGGGAGGGGCTGCAACTAATGAAAAACTGTTTTTT	CASSPRGGAATNEKLFF
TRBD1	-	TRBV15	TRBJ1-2	TGTGCCACCAGCAGAGTCGGGACAGGGGTGGACTATGGCTACACCTTC	CATSRVGTGVDYGYTF
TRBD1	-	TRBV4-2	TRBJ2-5	TGTGCCAGCTCACAGGGGAACAGCGTGGCTGAGACCCAGTACTTC	CASSQGNSVAETQYF
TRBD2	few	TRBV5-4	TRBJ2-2	TGTGCCAGCCTAGCGGGAGAGAACACCGGGGAGCTGTTTTTT	CASLAGENTGELFF
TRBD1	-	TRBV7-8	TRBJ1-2	TGTGCCAGCAGCTTAGGAGGGGGCTCTGGCTACACCTTC	CASSLGGGSGYTF
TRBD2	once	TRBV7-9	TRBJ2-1	TGTGCCAGCAGCTTAGCTCCGGGAGGGCTAGACAATGAGCAGTTCTTC	CASSLAPGGLDNEQFF
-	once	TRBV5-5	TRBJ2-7	TGTGCCAGCAGCCCTAGCGTGAGCTCCTACGAGCAGTACTTC	CASSPSVSSYEQYF
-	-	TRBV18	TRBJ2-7	TGTGCCAGCTCACCAAAAGACGCGGGACAGACCTACGAGCAGTACTTC	CASSPKDAGQTYEQYF
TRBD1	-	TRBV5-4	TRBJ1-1	TGTGCCAGCAGTCTGCCCCAGGGGGGGAACACTGAAGCTTTCTTT	CASSLPQGGNTEAFF
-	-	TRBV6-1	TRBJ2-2	TGTGCCAGCAGTGAATTTGAGACTAGGAACACCGGGGAGCTGTTTTTT	CASSEFETRNTGELFF
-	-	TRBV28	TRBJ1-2	TGTGCCAGCAAGGAGGGGATGGGGGGGCGCAAAGGATTTGGCTACACCTTC	CASKEGMGGRKGFGYTF